This T cell receptor (beta chain) stems from a study of blood T cell repertoires in COVID-19. Turning to the study itself: Whether acute or convalescent, the COVID-19 samples came from the United States, Italy and Spain. Sample material is recorded as cDNA or gDNA derived from T cells, B-cell-depleted T cells, or PBMCs.

Per the study methods: From reference gene primer amplification, estimates of nucleated cell counts were derived. Only in-frame clones appear in the TCRdb table, and some are missing; sequencing was by immunoSEQ multiplex PCR. Clone size and the V and J calls come from that table; the DNA yielded D and trimming. The sample lists approximately 74,000 clones, around 88% occurring once. Germline lookup yields CDR1 SGHAT and CDR2 FQNNGV. This CDR3 is built from 13 residues. Losses at the gene ends were 1 base for V and 9 bases for J; bases not matched to a gene: 5. This receptor was taken from a woman at least 80 years old with active or convalescent COVID-19. The sample taken for sequencing was peripheral blood. The genes are TRBV11-2 and TRBJ1-1, with 7 nucleotides matching TRBD1. CDR3 sequence (DNA): TGTGCCAGCAGCTTAGCCGGGACAGACAAAGCTTTCTTT. Amino acids: CASSLAGTDKAFF.